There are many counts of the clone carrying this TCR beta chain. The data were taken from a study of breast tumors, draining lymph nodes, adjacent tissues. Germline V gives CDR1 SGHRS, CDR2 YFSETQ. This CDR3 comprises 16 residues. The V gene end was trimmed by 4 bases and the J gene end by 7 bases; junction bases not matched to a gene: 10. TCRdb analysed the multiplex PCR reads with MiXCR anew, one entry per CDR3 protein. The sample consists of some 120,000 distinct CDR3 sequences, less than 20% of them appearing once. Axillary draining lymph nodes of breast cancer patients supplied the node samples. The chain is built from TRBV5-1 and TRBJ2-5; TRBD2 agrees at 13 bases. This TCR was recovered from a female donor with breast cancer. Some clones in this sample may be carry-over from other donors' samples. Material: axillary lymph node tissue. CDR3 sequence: CASSGGLAGPRATQYF. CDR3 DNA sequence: TGCGCCAGCAGCGGGGGACTAGCGGGGCCTCGGGCGACCCAGTACTTC.